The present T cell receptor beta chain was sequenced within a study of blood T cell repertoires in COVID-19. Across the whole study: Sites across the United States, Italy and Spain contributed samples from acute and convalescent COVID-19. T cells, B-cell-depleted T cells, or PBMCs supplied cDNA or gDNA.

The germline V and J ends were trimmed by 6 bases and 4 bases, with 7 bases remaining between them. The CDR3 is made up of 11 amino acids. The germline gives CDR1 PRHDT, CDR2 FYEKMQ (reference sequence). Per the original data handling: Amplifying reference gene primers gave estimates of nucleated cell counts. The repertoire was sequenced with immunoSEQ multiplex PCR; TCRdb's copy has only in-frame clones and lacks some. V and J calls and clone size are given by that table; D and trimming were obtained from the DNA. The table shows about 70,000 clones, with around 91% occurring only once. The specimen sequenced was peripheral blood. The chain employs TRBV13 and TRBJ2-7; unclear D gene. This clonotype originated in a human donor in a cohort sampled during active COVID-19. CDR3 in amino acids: CASSSQYEQYF. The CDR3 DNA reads TGTGCCAGCAGTTCCCAGTACGAGCAGTACTTC.